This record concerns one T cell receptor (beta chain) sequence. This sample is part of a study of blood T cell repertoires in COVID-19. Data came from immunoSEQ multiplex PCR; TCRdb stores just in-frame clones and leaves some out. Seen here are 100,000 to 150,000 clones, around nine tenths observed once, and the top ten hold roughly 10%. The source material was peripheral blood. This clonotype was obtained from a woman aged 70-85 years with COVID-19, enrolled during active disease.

The CDR3 region is CASSLGQAGGELFF. CDR3 nucleotides: TGTGCCAGCAGCCTGGGACAGGCCGGCGGGGAGCTGTTTTTT. V usage is TRBV7-2 and J usage is TRBJ2-2; 8 bases agree with TRBD1. V trimming: 5 bases; J trimming: 7 bases; junction bases outside the gene matches: 6. The CDR3 covers 14 residues. Per the germline V gene, CDR1 is SGHTA and CDR2 is FQGNSA. The entire variable domain, with the rest obtained from reference TRBV7-2 and TRBJ2-2, is as follows: GAGVSQSPSNKVTEKGKDVELRCDPISGHTALYWYRQSLGQGLEFLIYFQGNSAPDKSGLPSDRFSAERTGGSVSTLTIQRTQQEDSAVYLCASSLGQAGGELFFGEGSRLTVL.